The rows below give T cell receptor beta chains drawn from one sample of a study of cytomegalovirus exposure and HLA in healthy donors. Produced via immunoSEQ multiplex PCR; TCRdb's table is partial and in-frame only. The sample has around 140,000 clones; about 80% are singletons. Sequencing input: PBMCs. The source of these receptors is a man aged 35 to 55 in good health and CMV-seronegative. Each CDR3 is given with its conserved first and last residue. The D gene is left open where the match is weak. For some rows the clone size is stated as once, few or many, or as a class when expanded; others skip it.

d_call	clone_size	v_call	j_call	cdr3_nt	cdr3_aa
TRBD1	.	TRBV6-1	TRBJ2-7	TGTGCCAGCAGTGAAGCCCACAGGGGGGCCTACGAGCAGTACTTC	CASSEAHRGAYEQYF
.	.	TRBV7-9	TRBJ1-4	TGTGCCAGCAGCCAGAGAGGCACTAATGAAAAACTGTTTTTT	CASSQRGTNEKLFF
.	few	TRBV7-9	TRBJ1-4	TGTGCCAGCAGCTCAAGCGACAGGTTTAATGAAAAACTGTTTTTT	CASSSSDRFNEKLFF
.	.	TRBV20-1	TRBJ1-1	TGCAGTGCTATAGGAGGACGGCTGGCTTTCTTT	CSAIGGRLAFF
TRBD1	.	TRBV18	TRBJ2-7	TGTGCCAGCTCACCGCGACAGGGGACCTACGAGCAGTACTTC	CASSPRQGTYEQYF
.	.	TRBV9	TRBJ2-7	TGTGCCAGCAGAGGGAGGGGGGGCACATGGCAGTACTTC	CASRGRGGTWQYF
.	once	TRBV20-1	TRBJ2-1	TGCAGTGCTCGACAGGTGGATGAGCAGTTCTTC	CSARQVDEQFF
.	.	TRBV11-3	TRBJ2-1	TGTGCCAGCAGCCTTACCGGGTCCGAAAGGCACAATGAGCAGTTCTTC	CASSLTGSERHNEQFF
.	.	TRBV5-1	TRBJ2-3	TGCGCCAGCAGCTTGGGCGTAGGAGGGACAGATACGCAGTATTTT	CASSLGVGGTDTQYF
TRBD2	once	TRBV10-1	TRBJ2-3	TGCGCCAGCATGCATAGCGGGGCCCGCGGGACAGATACGCAGTATTTT	CASMHSGARGTDTQYF
.	few	TRBV6-1	TRBJ2-6	TGTGCCAGCAGCACAGGGTCCTCTGGGGCCAACGTCCTGACTTTC	CASSTGSSGANVLTF
.	.	TRBV5-1	TRBJ2-1	TGCGCCAGCAGCTTGAGGCCCGACAGGCCCAATGAGCAGTTCTTC	CASSLRPDRPNEQFF
.	.	TRBV21-1	TRBJ2-1	TGTGCCAGCAGTACTAGAACTAGCGGGGACGATGAGCAGTTCTTC	CASSTRTSGDDEQFF
TRBD2	once	TRBV5-1	TRBJ2-1	TGCGCCAGCAGCTTTACTAGCGGGGGTTACAATGAGCAGTTCTTC	CASSFTSGGYNEQFF
.	few	TRBV4-1	TRBJ2-6	TGCGCCAGCAGCCATCCCTGGGCCAACGTCCTGACTTTC	CASSHPWANVLTF
.	once	TRBV9	TRBJ2-7	TGTGCCAGCAGCGTATCCCCCTCTAAGTCCTACGAGCAGTACTTC	CASSVSPSKSYEQYF
.	.	TRBV27	TRBJ1-5	TGTGCCAGCAGTTTCCGGGGAGAGGATCAGCCCCAGCATTTT	CASSFRGEDQPQHF
.	once	TRBV18	TRBJ2-7	TGTGCCAGCTCACCATTACCCACGACCCTGGGAGACGAGCAGTACTTC	CASSPLPTTLGDEQYF
.	.	TRBV29-1	TRBJ1-1	TGCAGCGTTGATGGGACTTTGAACACTGAAGCTTTCTTT	CSVDGTLNTEAFF
TRBD2	.	TRBV9	TRBJ2-2	TGTGCCAGCAGCGTAACTAGCGGGGGGCCCATGAACACCGGGGAGCTGTTTTTT	CASSVTSGGPMNTGELFF
TRBD2	.	TRBV25-1	TRBJ2-3	TGTGCCAGCAGTCCTGAGACTAGCGGGGTCGATACGCAGTATTTT	CASSPETSGVDTQYF
.	few	TRBV19	TRBJ1-5	TGTGCCAGTAGTATTACGGGGGAGGGACAGCCCCAGCATTTT	CASSITGEGQPQHF
TRBD1	.	TRBV27	TRBJ1-1	TGTGCCAGCTTTCTGGGACAGGGGGCTGAAGCTTTCTTT	CASFLGQGAEAFF
TRBD2	.	TRBV5-4	TRBJ2-7	TGTGCCAGCAGCCCCCGGGGAGGGAAGGCCTCTGTCCTCTCCTACGAGCAGTACTTC	CASSPRGGKASVLSYEQYF
.	.	TRBV27	TRBJ1-1	TGTGCCAGCAGTTTAGGAGTCAGGGGCATAGACTCCATACAAGCTTTCTTT	CASSLGVRGIDSIQAFF
.	once	TRBV7-9	TRBJ1-5	TGTGCCAGCAGCCGAGGCGAGGTGGGTCAGCCCCAGCATTTT	CASSRGEVGQPQHF
.	.	TRBV6-5	TRBJ1-4	TGTGCCAGCAGTTATGAGCAGGGGCGGACTGAAAAACTGTTTTTT	CASSYEQGRTEKLFF
.	.	TRBV19	TRBJ2-2	TGTGCCAGTAGTATCCAGGGTGTGGCCGGGGAGCTGTTTTTT	CASSIQGVAGELFF
TRBD1	.	TRBV5-4	TRBJ2-2	TGTGCCAGCAGCCACTCGGGACAGATAAACACCGGGGAGCTGTTTTTT	CASSHSGQINTGELFF
.	.	TRBV6-5	TRBJ1-4	TGTGCCAGCAGTTATTACGCAGAGGCCGAGGGAAAACTGTTTTTT	CASSYYAEAEGKLFF
TRBD1	.	TRBV7-8	TRBJ2-5	TGTGCCAGCAGCTCGGGACAGCAAGAGACCCAGTACTTC	CASSSGQQETQYF
.	.	TRBV6-5	TRBJ1-1	TGTGCCAGCAGTTACTCATATCGGGACACTGAAGCTTTCTTT	CASSYSYRDTEAFF
.	.	TRBV7-3	TRBJ2-2	TGTGCCAGCAAACCGACGGGGAACACCGGGGAGCTGTTTTTT	CASKPTGNTGELFF
.	once	TRBV27	TRBJ1-6	TGTGCCAGCAGTAATCAGGGGTCCTATAATTCACCCCTCCACTTT	CASSNQGSYNSPLHF
TRBD1	.	TRBV27	TRBJ1-2	TGTGCCAGCAGTTTGGGCAGGACAGGGGGCAATTATGGCTACACCTTC	CASSLGRTGGNYGYTF
TRBD2	once	TRBV19	TRBJ2-1	TGTGCCAGTAGTCCACGATCGGCGGGGGGGGCGTTAGAGCAGTTCTTC	CASSPRSAGGALEQFF
.	few	TRBV5-4	TRBJ2-1	TGTGCCAGCAGCTCGGGTCTGCAGGGTCTGGGTGAGCAGTTCTTC	CASSSGLQGLGEQFF